This TCR beta chain was observed in a study of PD-L1 blockade in urothelial cancer. Study details: Blood analysis occurred 3 weeks (second dose) and 6 weeks after treatment start.

Sequenced by immunoSEQ multiplex PCR; TCRdb stores in-frame clones only, minus some. The table includes about 43,000 clones, 65% to 85% detected once. The sample's time point: pretreatment peripheral blood. Between the trimmed V and J ends, which lost 1 base and 9 bases, there was a span of 16 bases. CDR1 is MGHRA and CDR2 is YSYEKL in the germline V gene. The CDR3 is 16 residues long. The sample holds a few counts of this clone. The clonotype originates from a man between 60 and 70 years old with urothelial cancer. The chain employs TRBV4-1 and TRBJ1-6; tentatively, D is TRBD1 (6 bases). The sample in question was PBMCs, obtained around atezolizumab (anti-PD-L1) treatment. The CDR3 nucleotides are TGCGCCAGCAGCCAAGCAATGGACGGGGGGCTTTCACCCCTCCACTTT. This translates into CASSQAMDGGLSPLHF.